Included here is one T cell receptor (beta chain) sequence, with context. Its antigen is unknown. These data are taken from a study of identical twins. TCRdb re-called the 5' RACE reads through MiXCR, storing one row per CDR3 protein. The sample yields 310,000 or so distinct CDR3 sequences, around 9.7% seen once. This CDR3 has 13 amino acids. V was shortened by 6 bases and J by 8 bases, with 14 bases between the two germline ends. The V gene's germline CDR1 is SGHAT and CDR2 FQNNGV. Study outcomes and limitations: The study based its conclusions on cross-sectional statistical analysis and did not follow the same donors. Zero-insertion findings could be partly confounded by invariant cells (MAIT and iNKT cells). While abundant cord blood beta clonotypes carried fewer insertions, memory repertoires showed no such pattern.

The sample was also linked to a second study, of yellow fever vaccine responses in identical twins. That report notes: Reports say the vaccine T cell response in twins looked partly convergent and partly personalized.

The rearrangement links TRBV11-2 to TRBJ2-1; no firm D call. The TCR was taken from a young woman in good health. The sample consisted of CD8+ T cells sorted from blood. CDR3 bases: TGTGCCAGCAGTTTTATTCGGGTGGATGAGCAGTTCTTC. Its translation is CASSFIRVDEQFF.